This T cell receptor beta chain was observed in a study of tumor-infiltrating lymphocytes in primary liver carcinoma. From roughly 20-30 mg of unsorted bulk tissue, DNA and RNA were co-extracted together. Researchers took samples from five separate regions of each tumor. Uniformly, tumor samples exhibited a viable tumor cell fraction exceeding 80%. This CDR3 is 13 amino acids long. Germline loops: CDR1 GTSNPN, CDR2 SVGIG (reference sequence). The authors made TCR beta cDNA from 500 to 600 ng total RNA with a constant-region primer. Slightly modified ARM-PCR with three nested multiplex PCR rounds yielded TCR beta libraries. The first two PCR rounds, around 10 cycles each, used TRBV1-TRBV30 forward primers and a C-beta reverse primer. TCRdb used MiXCR to reprocess the multiplex PCR reads, holding one entry per CDR3 protein. The data hold 75,000 or so distinct CDR3 sequences, with over 60% observed a single time.

Remarks on this clonotype: This may stem from a read error, because a much larger clone lies one nucleotide away.

The gene calls are TRBV30 and TRBJ2-1; tentative D call: TRBD2 (6 bases). Sequencing was done on a sample of liver tumor tissue from sampling region 4. Subset of the sample: tumor region T4, right-lateral pole. The clonotype originates from a man aged 35 to 55 with primary liver carcinoma and hepatitis B virus infection. The CDR3, as DNA: TGTGCCCGGAGGGTGAACAGATACAATGAGCAGTTCTTC. This translates into CARRVNRYNEQFF.